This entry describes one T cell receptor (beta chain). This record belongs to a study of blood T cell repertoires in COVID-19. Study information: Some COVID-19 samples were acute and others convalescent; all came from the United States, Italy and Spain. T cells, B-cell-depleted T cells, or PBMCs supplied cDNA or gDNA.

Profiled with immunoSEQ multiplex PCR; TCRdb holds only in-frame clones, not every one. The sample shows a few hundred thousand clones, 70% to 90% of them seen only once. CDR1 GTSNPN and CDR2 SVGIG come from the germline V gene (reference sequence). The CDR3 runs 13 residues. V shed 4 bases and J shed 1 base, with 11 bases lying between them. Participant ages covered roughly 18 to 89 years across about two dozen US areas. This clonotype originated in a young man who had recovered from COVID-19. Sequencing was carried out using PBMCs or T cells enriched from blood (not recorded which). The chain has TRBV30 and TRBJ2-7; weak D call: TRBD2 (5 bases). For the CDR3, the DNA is TGTGCCTGGACCCCCCGGGGTTCCTACGAGCAGTACTTC. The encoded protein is CAWTPRGSYEQYF.